Listed below are T cell receptor beta chains from one sample, sequenced in a study of shared clonotypes between healthy human individuals. TCRdb's copy holds only in-frame clones and misses some; the assay was immunoSEQ multiplex PCR. The sample has roughly 680,000 clones; approximately 77% are singletons. Sequenced input: memory CD4+ T cells sorted from blood. The receptor set was obtained from a woman in her thirties in good health. The CDR3 runs from the conserved cysteine through the conserved F or W. Fields, in order: CDR3 length, clone size, D gene, V gene, J gene, CDR3 protein, CDR3 DNA. D genes are given only for firm matches. Clone size appears in some rows only: once, few, many, or a class for an expanded clone.

17	.	TRBD1	TRBV11-2	TRBJ1-6	CASSLVGTDTYNSPLHF	TGTGCCAGCAGCTTAGTTGGGACAGATACTTATAATTCACCCCTCCACTTT
16	.	.	TRBV2	TRBJ1-5	CASSVLNSMSNQPQHF	TGTGCCAGCAGTGTTTTGAACAGCATGAGCAATCAGCCCCAGCATTTT
14	.	.	TRBV10-3	TRBJ1-1	CAINDRGANTEAFF	TGTGCCATCAATGACCGGGGCGCGAACACTGAAGCTTTCTTT
16	.	.	TRBV19	TRBJ1-5	CASSIRRSTGNQPQHF	TGTGCCAGTAGTATAAGGAGATCAACCGGCAATCAGCCCCAGCATTTT
14	.	.	TRBV7-2	TRBJ2-3	CASSLGVSTDTQYF	TGTGCCAGCAGCTTAGGGGTTAGCACAGATACGCAGTATTTT
14	.	.	TRBV28	TRBJ2-1	CASMPRGPRWEQFF	TGTGCCAGCATGCCCCGGGGACCGCGTTGGGAGCAGTTCTTC
14	.	.	TRBV19	TRBJ1-1	CAANRAVDIREAFF	TGTGCCGCTAACAGGGCAGTGGACATTCGTGAAGCTTTCTTT
15	.	.	TRBV2	TRBJ2-2	CASSEVSRRTGELFF	TGTGCCAGCAGTGAGGTCAGCCGACGCACCGGGGAGCTGTTTTTT
14	.	.	TRBV27	TRBJ1-3	CASSLAGEGNTIYF	TGTGCCAGCAGTTTAGCAGGGGAAGGAAACACCATATATTTT
16	.	TRBD1	TRBV5-1	TRBJ2-7	CASSLATDRAGYEQYF	TGCGCCAGCAGCTTGGCCACCGACAGGGCAGGCTACGAGCAGTACTTC
13	.	.	TRBV25-1	TRBJ2-7	CASSGGGQYEQYF	TGTGCCAGCAGCGGAGGGGGGCAATACGAGCAGTACTTC
12	once	.	TRBV4-1	TRBJ2-7	CASSQEWGEQYF	TGCGCCAGCAGCCAAGAATGGGGGGAGCAGTACTTC
15	few	TRBD1	TRBV15	TRBJ1-5	CATSRSPGGIQPQHF	TGTGCCACCAGCAGATCCCCAGGGGGGATTCAGCCCCAGCATTTT
12	many	TRBD1	TRBV28	TRBJ2-7	CASSLWQGALLF	TGTGCCAGCAGTTTGTGGCAGGGGGCCCTACTATTC
13	.	TRBD1	TRBV19	TRBJ1-5	CASSVDRVAPQHF	TGTGCCAGTAGTGTCGACAGGGTGGCGCCCCAGCATTTT